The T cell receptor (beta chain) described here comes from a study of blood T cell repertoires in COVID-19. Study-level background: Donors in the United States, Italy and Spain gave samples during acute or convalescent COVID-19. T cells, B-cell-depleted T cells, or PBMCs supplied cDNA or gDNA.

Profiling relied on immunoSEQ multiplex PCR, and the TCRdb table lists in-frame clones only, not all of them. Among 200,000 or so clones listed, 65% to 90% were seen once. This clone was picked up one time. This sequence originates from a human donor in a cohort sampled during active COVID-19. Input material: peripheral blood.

In DNA form, the CDR3 reads TGTGCCAGCAGCCCGGGACTAGCGGGATTTGATACGCAGTATTTT. This translates into CASSPGLAGFDTQYF. The rearrangement links TRBV2 to TRBJ2-3; 13 positions match TRBD2. The CDR3 contains 15 residues. J was trimmed by 6 bases and V by 6 bases; bases with no gene match: 6. Germline V gene data show CDR1 as SNHLY and CDR2 as FYNNEI. Using reference TRBV2 and TRBJ2-3 for the parts outside the CDR3, the full variable domain is EPEVTQTPSHQVTQMGQEVILRCVPISNHLYFYWYRQILGQKVEFLVSFYNNEISEKSEIFDDQFSVERPDGSNFTLKIRSTKLEDSAMYFCASSPGLAGFDTQYFGPGTRLTVL.